A single sample gave rise to the 19 T cell receptor beta chains below, sequenced in a study of CD8+CD57+ T cells in acquired aplastic anemia. TCR beta VDJ combinations and CDR3 sequences were profiled from genomic DNA. MiXCR was run by TCRdb on the reads, yielding one entry per CDR3 protein. The table lists 120,000 or so distinct CDR3 sequences, 40% to 60% of them singletons. Sequenced input: sorted CD4+, CD8+, or CD8+CD57+ T cells (not recorded which) from PBMCs. The receptors originated from a human donor in good health, serving as a control.

The rearrangement uses TRBV19 and TRBJ2-7, with unresolved D. The germline V and J ends were trimmed by 3 bases and 2 bases, with 8 bases remaining between them. Germline values: CDR1 LNHDA, CDR2 SQIVND (reference sequence). The CDR3 is 13 residues long. DNA for the CDR3: TGTGCCAGTAGTATTGGGATGACCTACGAGCAGTACTTC. This translates into CASSIGMTYEQYF.

Of note for this clonotype: A junction boundary mismatches the germline segment, possibly from a read error. The J gene is TRBJ2-2, the V gene TRBV6-1, with D possibly TRBD2 on 6 matching bases. This CDR3 is 16 amino acids long. Germline V gene data show CDR1 as MNHNS and CDR2 as SASEGT. CDR3 bases: TGTGCCAGCGCCACCCCGGGGGTAGTCGGGACCGGGGAGCTGGTTTTT. It codes for CASATPGVVGTGELVF.

This clonotype was recorded many times. V gene TRBV6-2 or TRBV6-3 combines with J gene TRBJ1-1; 9 positions match TRBD1. Germline CDR1 and CDR2: MNHEY and SVGEGT. This CDR3 contains 14 residues. The trim removed 4 bases at V and 1 base at J, leaving 1 base unmatched. The CDR3 nucleotides read TGTGCCAGCAGTTGGGGACAGGGGAACACTGAAGCTTTCTTT. This codes for CASSWGQGNTEAFF.

This clonotype was picked up a small number of times. The chain carries TRBV3-1 and TRBJ2-2, with 7 nucleotides matching TRBD2. This CDR3 is built from 17 residues. After removal of 6 bases from V and 3 bases from J, the junction contained 13 bases not matched to a gene. Germline CDR1 reads LGHDT; CDR2 reads YNNKEL (reference sequence). The CDR3 loop reads CASRLHAGEWDTGELFF. CDR3 DNA sequence: TGTGCCAGCAGACTCCATGCGGGGGAGTGGGACACCGGGGAGCTGTTTTTT.

As DNA, the CDR3 is TGTGCCAGCAGCCCCTCTTTCCAGCGGGGAGGGGAGACCCAGTACTTC. Its protein is CASSPSFQRGGETQYF. The chain carries TRBV11-3 and TRBJ2-5, with 7 bases identical to TRBD2. J was trimmed by 5 bases and V by 5 bases; bases with no gene match: 14. The CDR3 totals 16 residues. Per the germline V gene, CDR1 is SGHNT and CDR2 is YENEEA.

A note on this clonotype: A much larger clone is a single base away; this may be a read error. V gene TRBV6-1 combines with J gene TRBJ2-5, with no clear D. This CDR3 comprises 13 residues. Trimming left V 5 bases short and J 3 bases short, with 10 bases between. CDR1 and CDR2 (germline): MNHNS, SASEGT. CDR3 protein: CASSPWAEETQYF. DNA of the CDR3: TGTGCCAGCAGTCCCTGGGCGGAAGAGACCCAGTACTTC.

The chain combines TRBV4-1 with TRBJ2-7, with a weak D call TRBD2 (5 bases). The length of the CDR3 is 13 residues. The germline CDR1 and CDR2 sequences are MGHRA and YSYEKL. The ends were cut back, 6 bases at V and 6 bases at J, with 15 bases in the middle. CDR3 amino acids: CASSPREGSEQYF. DNA for the CDR3: TGCGCCAGCAGTCCTAGAGAGGGTTCCGAGCAGTACTTC.

This clonotype was counted at least ten times. The gene calls are TRBV10-3 and TRBJ2-7; the match to TRBD1 covers 7 bases. CDR1 and CDR2 (germline): ENHRY, SYGVKD. The CDR3 runs to 15 residues. V trimming: 6 bases; J trimming: 1 base; junction bases outside the gene matches: 9. The CDR3 sequence: CAIRGTVSSSYEQYF. In DNA form, the CDR3 reads TGTGCCATCAGGGGGACAGTAAGTAGTTCCTACGAGCAGTACTTC.

The V and J genes are TRBV24-1 and TRBJ2-5; D might be TRBD1 (5 bases). The CDR3 length is 13 residues. V was pared by 5 bases and J by 4 bases, with 10 bases between. Germline V gene lookup returns CDR1 KGHDR and CDR2 SFDVKD. The CDR3 sequence: CATSGVGRETQYF. The CDR3 coding sequence is TGTGCCACCAGTGGTGTGGGGCGAGAGACCCAGTACTTC.

This clonotype has ten or more counts. In nucleotides, the CDR3 is TGTGCCAGTGAGGGGCTTCGACTAAATTCACCCCTCCACTTT. It codes for CASEGLRLNSPLHF. The V call is TRBV19, the J call TRBJ1-6; weak D call: TRBD1 (5 bases). This CDR3 contains 14 residues. V was cut by 8 bases and J by 7 bases, with 15 bases left in between. The V gene's germline CDR1 is LNHDA and CDR2 SQIVND (reference sequence).

This clonotype showed up many times. The gene calls are TRBV5-1 and TRBJ1-2, with D maybe TRBD1 (6 bases). The CDR3 extends over 13 amino acids. The germline V gene has CDR1 SGHRS and CDR2 YFSETQ. Trimming took off 5 bases at V and 3 bases at J, with 11 bases between the two ends. CDR3 protein: CASRKDRDYGYTF. DNA for the CDR3: TGCGCCAGCAGAAAGGACAGAGACTATGGCTACACCTTC.

This clonotype was detected only a few times. The V and J genes are TRBV20-1 and TRBJ1-2; maybe TRBD1 (6 bases). The CDR3 spans 12 residues. V shed 4 bases and J shed 8 bases, with 14 bases lying between them. The germline gives CDR1 DFQATT, CDR2 SNEGSKA (reference sequence). For the CDR3, the DNA is TGCAGTGCTACGCGGGGGGCGGAAGGCTACACCTTC. This encodes CSATRGAEGYTF.

This clonotype came up many times. The chain uses TRBV6-1 and TRBJ2-7; TRBD1 matches 8 bases. CDR3 size: 15 residues. The ends lost 6 bases at V and 0 bases at J; junction bases unmatched: 7. Germline CDR1 MNHNS, CDR2 SASEGT. The DNA for the CDR3 is TGTGCCAGCAGGCCTACAGGGGGTAACTCCTACGAGCAGTACTTC. Protein product: CASRPTGGNSYEQYF.

This clonotype appeared many times. This chain joins TRBV20-1 and TRBJ2-3; the match to TRBD1 covers 7 bases. Trimming took 2 bases from V and 4 from J; bases not matched to a gene: 6. The CDR3 loop spans 14 amino acids. Germline V gene sequence: CDR1 DFQATT, CDR2 SNEGSKA (reference sequence). The CDR3 bases are TGCAGTGCTAGAAGACAGGGTAGGTCAGATACGCAGTATTTT. It codes for CSARRQGRSDTQYF.

This clonotype has only a few counts. V usage is TRBV3-1 and J usage is TRBJ1-3; no clear D. V shed 4 bases and J shed 0 bases, with 7 bases lying between them. The CDR3 is 14 amino acids. Per germline, CDR1 LGHDT and CDR2 YNNKEL (reference sequence). The CDR3 sequence: CASSPSLSGNTIYF. The CDR3 region has the DNA TGTGCCAGCAGCCCGTCCCTCTCTGGAAACACCATATATTTT.

This clonotype was detected many times. V gene TRBV27 combines with J gene TRBJ1-6; D remains ambiguous. The germline gives CDR1 MNHEY, CDR2 SMNVEV (reference sequence). The CDR3 is 13 amino acids. Trimming removed 10 bases at V and 1 base at J, with 8 bases between. The CDR3 DNA is TGTGCCACCCGGGAATCCTATAATTCACCCCTCCACTTT. Its translation: CATRESYNSPLHF.

This clonotype was observed at least ten times. V is TRBV20-1 and J is TRBJ1-1, with TRBD1 matching 7 bases. This CDR3 spans 12 amino acids. Germline CDR1 reads DFQATT; CDR2 reads SNEGSKA (reference sequence). The V gene end was trimmed by 6 bases and the J gene end by 6 bases; junction bases not matched to a gene: 7. The CDR3 DNA is TGCAGTGCGGATTCCAGGGGGGCTGAAGCTTTCTTT. Protein sequence: CSADSRGAEAFF.

This clonotype was seen many times. This may arise from a read error, as a much more abundant clone is one base away. The rearrangement joins TRBV19 to TRBJ1-1; D gene uncertain. The V gene's germline CDR1 is LNHDA and CDR2 SQIVND (reference sequence). The CDR3 consists of 13 residues. Trimming pared 7 bases from V and 2 bases from J, leaving 11 bases between. DNA for the CDR3: TGTGCCAGTATAGAGGAGGGAAACACTGAAGCTTTCTTT. This sequence encodes CASIEEGNTEAFF.

This clonotype was seen ten or more times. A read error is possible here, since a much larger clone lies one base away. The chain uses TRBV10-3 and TRBJ2-7; D is possibly TRBD2 (5 bases). The germline V gene encodes CDR1 ENHRY and CDR2 SYGVKD. Trimming cost V 8 bases and J 1 base, with 12 bases left between them. The CDR3 extends over 13 amino acids. DNA of the CDR3: TGTGCCATCGAGGGTGACGGATCCTACGAGCAGTACTTC. As protein: CAIEGDGSYEQYF.